This TCR beta chain was captured by sequencing in a study of T cell responses to AZD1222 COVID-19 vaccine. Findings and caveats of the study: Only six individuals given AZD1222 were seropositive at baseline. Repertoires were obtained solely post-peak T cell response. Clonal diversity may have been underestimated, and the donors were mostly white British, with more females than males.

Turning to this clone: Its specificity is unknown.

The germline gives CDR1 MNHEY, CDR2 SMNVEV (reference sequence). Trimming stripped 0 bases from V and 7 bases from J, with 10 bases between. The CDR3 sequence is 14 residues long. Profiled with immunoSEQ multiplex PCR; TCRdb holds only in-frame clones, not every one. The sample includes about 50,000 clones, more than 75% of them seen just once. Researchers grouped second doses given at about 4 or about 12 weeks into one pool. This specimen was peripheral blood, taken 28 days after the second AZD1222 dose. The J gene is TRBJ2-1, the V gene TRBV27; D is unresolved. The source is an adult who received the AZD1222 COVID-19 vaccine. CDR3 coding DNA: TGTGCCAGCAGTTTATCCAGGTCCTTTAATGAGCAGTTCTTC. It codes for CASSLSRSFNEQFF.